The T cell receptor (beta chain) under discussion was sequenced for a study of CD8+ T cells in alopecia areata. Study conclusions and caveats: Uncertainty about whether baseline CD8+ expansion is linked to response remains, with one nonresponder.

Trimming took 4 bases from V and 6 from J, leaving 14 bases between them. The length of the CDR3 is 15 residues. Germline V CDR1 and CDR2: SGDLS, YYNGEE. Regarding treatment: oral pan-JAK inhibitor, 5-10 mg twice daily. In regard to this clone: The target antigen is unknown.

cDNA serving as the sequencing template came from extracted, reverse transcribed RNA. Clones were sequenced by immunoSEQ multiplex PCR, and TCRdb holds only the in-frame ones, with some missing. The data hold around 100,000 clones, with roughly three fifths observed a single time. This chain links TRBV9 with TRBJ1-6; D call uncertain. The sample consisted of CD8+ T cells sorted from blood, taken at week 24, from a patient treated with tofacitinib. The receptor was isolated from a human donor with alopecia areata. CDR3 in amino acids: CASSPRVQSNSPLHF. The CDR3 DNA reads TGTGCCAGCAGCCCGAGGGTCCAGAGTAATTCACCCCTCCACTTT.